The clone carrying this T cell receptor (beta chain) was counted a few times. What it recognizes is unknown. The data were obtained in a study of T-cell memory formation after mild COVID-19. Findings and limits, study-wide: There was a balanced CD4/CD8 profile in clones contracting day 15 to 85, and later expanders leaned CD4+.

The 5'RACE method, run with constant-segment primers, produced TCR alpha and TCR beta cDNA libraries (carrying sample barcodes and UMIs). TCRdb processed the 5' RACE reads anew with MiXCR; each CDR3 protein has one entry. The sample has a few hundred thousand distinct CDR3 sequences, 15% to 20% seen once. Trimming took off 2 bases at V and 1 base at J, with 15 bases between the two ends. Germline V CDR1 and CDR2: MDHEN, SYDVKM. There are 17 residues in the CDR3. This chain links TRBV28 with TRBJ2-4, with D tentatively TRBD1 (6 bases). This sequence originates from a man aged 18 to 29 who had mild COVID-19 (a few samples of this study predate the infection). Cell type and time point are not known. The sequenced sample consisted of PBMCs or a T cell subset sorted from them (not recorded which). The CDR3 region is CASSLVEGQRAKNIQYF. CDR3 DNA sequence: TGTGCCAGCAGTTTAGTTGAGGGACAACGGGCCAAAAACATTCAGTACTTC.